What follows are 27 T cell receptor beta chains derived from one specimen sequenced in a study of cytotoxic CD8 clonotypes in ibrutinib-treated CLL. The protocol was immunoSEQ multiplex PCR, while the TCRdb copy is restricted to in-frame clones and leaves out a portion. Altogether roughly 200,000 clones are present, roughly 73% being singletons, with the ten largest covering roughly an eighth. The sequencing used PBMCs, collected after 12 months of ibrutinib treatment. The source of these receptors is a human donor with chronic lymphocytic leukemia.

This clone appeared a few times. The rearrangement joins TRBV7-3 to TRBJ2-1; 9 bases match TRBD2. The germline gives CDR1 SGHTA, CDR2 FQGTGA. This CDR3 is built from 15 residues. The V segment lost 0 bases and the J segment 7 bases; nucleotides outside the gene matches: 4. The CDR3, as DNA: TGTGCCAGCAGCTTAACGGCTCTAGCGGGGAATGAGCAGTTCTTC. Translated: CASSLTALAGNEQFF.

J is TRBJ1-2 and V is TRBV13, with D possibly being TRBD1 (5 bases). V dropped 3 bases and J dropped 6 bases, with 5 bases sitting between them. Germline CDR1 and CDR2: PRHDT and FYEKMQ (reference sequence). This CDR3 region has 11 residues. The CDR3 region has the DNA TGTGCCAGCAGCTTCAGGGATGGCTACACCTTC. This encodes CASSFRDGYTF.

The CDR3 nucleotides are TGTGCCAGCAGCGCAGGACTAGCGGGGGGGCTGAGCACAGATACGCAGTATTTT. Amino acids: CASSAGLAGGLSTDTQYF. The chain recombines TRBV9 with TRBJ2-3; 15 positions agree with TRBD2. From germline, CDR1 is SGDLS and CDR2 YYNGEE. J lost 0 bases, V lost 3 bases, and 5 bases had no gene match. This CDR3 has 18 residues. Using reference TRBV9 and TRBJ2-3 for the parts outside the CDR3, the full variable domain is DSGVTQTPKHLITATGQRVTLRCSPRSGDLSVYWYQQSLDQGLQFLIQYYNGEERAKGNILERFSAQQFPDLHSELNLSSLELGDSALYFCASSAGLAGGLSTDTQYFGPGTRLTVL.

There are a few counts of this clone. The rearrangement uses TRBV20-1 and TRBJ2-7; D uncertain. Germline-derived CDR1 and CDR2 are DFQATT and SNEGSKA (reference sequence). Trimming removed 4 bases at V and 6 bases at J, with 10 bases between. The CDR3 is 11 amino acids. The CDR3, as DNA: TGCAGTGCTACCGACGCGGCCGAGCAGTACTTC. Protein: CSATDAAEQYF.

V is TRBV5-1 and J is TRBJ1-5, with D perhaps TRBD1 (6 bases). Trimming took 4 bases from V and 4 from J, leaving 15 bases between them. This CDR3 is 15 amino acids long. Germline V lookup: CDR1 SGHRS, CDR2 YFSETQ. CDR3 loop: CASSLTGTWNQPQHF. CDR3 bases: TGCGCCAGCAGCCTTACAGGGACGTGGAATCAGCCCCAGCATTTT.

The CDR3 sequence is CASSLAVQETQYF. In DNA, the CDR3 is TGCGCCAGCAGCTTGGCCGTACAAGAGACCCAGTACTTC. This rearrangement joins TRBV5-1 to TRBJ2-5; the D is unclear. CDR1 is SGHRS, CDR2 YFSETQ, per germline. The CDR3 consists of 13 residues. Deletions cut 0 bases from V and 2 bases from J, with 5 bases between.

The chain couples TRBV7-9 to TRBJ2-1; the match to TRBD2 covers 7 bases. This CDR3 has 14 residues. CDR1 SEHNR and CDR2 FQNEAQ come from the germline V gene (reference sequence). V was clipped by 3 bases and J by 5 bases; unmatched bases: 4. CDR3 residues: CASSFGGVNNEQFF. CDR3 DNA: TGTGCCAGCAGCTTTGGGGGGGTGAACAATGAGCAGTTCTTC. The full variable domain, in which reference TRBV7-9 and TRBJ2-1 provide the parts outside the CDR3, is DTGVSQNPRHKITKRGQNVTFRCDPISEHNRLYWYRQTLGQGPEFLTYFQNEAQLEKSRLLSDRFSAERPKGSFSTLEIQRTEQGDSAMYLCASSFGGVNNEQFFGPGTRLTVL.

The chain is built from TRBV19 and TRBJ1-5; D is unclear. Trimming cost V 3 bases and J 4 bases, with 7 bases left between them. The germline gives CDR1 LNHDA, CDR2 SQIVND (reference sequence). The CDR3 contains 13 residues. The CDR3 DNA reads TGTGCCAGTAGTATCCGAGGGAATCAGCCCCAGCATTTT. Translation: CASSIRGNQPQHF.

The chain uses TRBV2 and TRBJ1-1, with D possibly TRBD1 on 6 matching bases. The CDR3 loop spans 15 amino acids. From germline, CDR1 is SNHLY and CDR2 FYNNEI. Trimming left V 5 bases short and J 0 bases short, with 13 bases between. CDR3 protein: CASSFSQGLNTEAFF. The CDR3 DNA is TGTGCCAGCAGTTTTAGTCAGGGGTTGAACACTGAAGCTTTCTTT.

This clone was seen just once. The V gene is TRBV15, the J gene TRBJ2-2; a possible D gene is TRBD2 (5 bases). V was clipped by 0 bases and J by 0 bases, with 11 bases between them. The CDR3 totals 17 residues. Germline lookup yields CDR1 LNHNV and CDR2 YYDKDF (reference sequence). This chain's CDR3 is CATSRDRTGPNTGELFF. CDR3 in DNA: TGTGCCACCAGCAGAGATAGGACTGGCCCGAACACCGGGGAGCTGTTTTTT.

The chain uses TRBV6-1 and TRBJ1-1, with 7 positions matching TRBD1. Unmatched junction bases numbered 4, after V lost 6 bases and J lost 3 bases. The CDR3 consists of 13 residues. Germline V CDR1 and CDR2: MNHNS, SASEGT. The CDR3 nucleotides read TGTGCCAGCAGGGTCCAGGGGGACACTGAAGCTTTCTTT. Protein sequence: CASRVQGDTEAFF.

This sequence joins TRBV11-1 and TRBJ1-4; 7 nucleotides match TRBD1. The V gene's germline CDR1 is SGHAT and CDR2 FQDESV (reference sequence). The CDR3 consists of 14 residues. With V trimmed by 3 bases and J by 8 bases, 6 bases remained unmatched. Written as DNA, the CDR3 is TGTGCCAGCAGCTTCGACAGGGAAGAAGAAAAACTGTTTTTT. Its translation: CASSFDREEEKLFF. Variable domain in full (rest from reference TRBV11-1 and TRBJ1-4): EAEVAQSPRYKITEKSQAVAFWCDPISGHATLYWYRQILGQGPELLVQFQDESVVDDSQLPKDRFSAERLKGVDSTLKIQPAELGDSAMYLCASSFDREEEKLFFGSGTQLSVL.

This chain links TRBV6-1 with TRBJ2-3; D is ambiguous. The CDR3 is made up of 15 amino acids. V shed 4 bases and J shed 2 bases, with 13 bases lying between them. Germline V gene lookup returns CDR1 MNHNS and CDR2 SASEGT. CDR3 sequence reads: CASSGKYNSTDTQYF. In nucleotides, the CDR3 is TGTGCCAGCAGTGGTAAGTACAACTCCACAGATACGCAGTATTTT.

The V gene is TRBV6-1, the J gene TRBJ2-1, with D possibly being TRBD2 (6 bases). V shed 1 base and J shed 9 bases, with 10 bases lying between them. There are 13 residues in the CDR3. Germline CDR1 is MNHNS and CDR2 is SASEGT. In nucleotides, the CDR3 is TGTGCCAGCAGTGAAGTGGGGCGGGGTGAGCAGTTCTTC. It translates to CASSEVGRGEQFF.

This rearrangement joins TRBV6-6 to TRBJ1-2; a weak D match, TRBD1 (5 bases). Germline V gene lookup returns CDR1 MNHNY and CDR2 SVGAGI (reference sequence). The CDR3 extends over 15 amino acids. The V and J ends lost 2 bases and 5 bases respectively, with 15 bases between them. CDR3 sequence: CASSYNAGQGYGYTF. In DNA, the CDR3 is TGTGCCAGCAGTTACAATGCGGGGCAGGGATATGGCTACACCTTC.

This chain connects TRBV27 to TRBJ2-2, with TRBD1 identical over 12 bases. Trimming took 5 bases from V and 6 from J; bases not matched to a gene: 10. From germline, CDR1 is MNHEY and CDR2 SMNVEV (reference sequence). CDR3 size: 17 residues. For the CDR3, the DNA is TGTGCCAGCAGTGGGGACTCGGGACAGGGGGCGTCCGGGGAGCTGTTTTTT. It translates to CASSGDSGQGASGELFF.

This clone showed up just once. V and J are TRBV28 and TRBJ2-2, with D uncertain. CDR1 is MDHEN and CDR2 is SYDVKM in the germline V gene. The CDR3 extends over 17 amino acids. With 4 bases removed from V and 1 base from J, the gap between germline ends came to 16 bases. Here the CDR3 reads CASSSPPKLMNTGELFF. The CDR3 DNA follows: TGTGCCAGCAGTTCCCCCCCCAAACTGATGAACACCGGGGAGCTGTTTTTT. Using reference TRBV28 and TRBJ2-2 for the parts outside the CDR3, the full variable domain is DVKVTQSSRYLVKRTGEKVFLECVQDMDHENMFWYRQDPGLGLRLIYFSYDVKMKEKGDIPEGYSVSREKKERFSLILESASTNQTSMYLCASSSPPKLMNTGELFFGEGSRLTVL.

V usage is TRBV5-1 and J usage is TRBJ2-2, with a tentative D call TRBD1 (5 bases). Trimming took 0 bases from V and 6 from J, leaving 18 bases between them. The CDR3 is 17 residues long. Germline CDR1 is SGHRS and CDR2 is YFSETQ. This CDR3 is CASSLAVAAGFSGELFF. The DNA for the CDR3 is TGCGCCAGCAGCTTGGCTGTGGCGGCAGGGTTTTCCGGGGAGCTGTTTTTT. The full variable domain, in which reference TRBV5-1 and TRBJ2-2 provide the parts outside the CDR3, is KAGVTQTPRYLIKTRGQQVTLSCSPISGHRSVSWYQQTPGQGLQFLFEYFSETQRNKGNFPGRFSGRQFSNSRSEMNVSTLELGDSALYLCASSLAVAAGFSGELFFGEGSRLTVL.

The sample holds a few counts of this clone. The chain is built from TRBV5-1 and TRBJ2-2; D unclear. The V end lost 1 base, the J end lost 3 bases, and 7 bases lay between the germline ends. Germline assignment: CDR1 SGHRS and CDR2 YFSETQ. The CDR3 covers 14 residues. CDR3 sequence: CASSLSYHTGELFF. DNA for the CDR3: TGCGCCAGCAGCTTGTCCTACCACACCGGGGAGCTGTTTTTT.

This clone has only a few counts. Other DNA sequences in the same sample also yield this CDR3. CDR3 DNA: TGCGCCAGCAGCTCCGACTACTATGGCTACACCTTC. It specifies CASSSDYYGYTF. The rearrangement uses TRBV5-1 and TRBJ1-2; the D is unclear. The CDR3 has 12 amino acids. Trimming shortened V by 3 bases and J by 3 bases, and 6 bases separated the two germline ends. Germline V gene lookup returns CDR1 SGHRS and CDR2 YFSETQ.

The genes are TRBV6-5 and TRBJ1-4, with D possibly being TRBD1 (5 bases). This CDR3 has 15 amino acids. Looked up from germline, CDR1 is MNHEY and CDR2 is SVGAGI. V was trimmed by 6 bases and J by 4 bases, leaving 15 bases between them. The CDR3 nucleotides are TGTGCCAGCAGGCTCCGGGACGCACTTAATGAAAAACTGTTTTTT. As protein: CASRLRDALNEKLFF.

The chain couples TRBV2 to TRBJ2-7; D not certain. CDR1 is SNHLY, CDR2 FYNNEI, per germline. This CDR3 has 11 residues. V lost 4 bases and J 2 bases, leaving 3 bases between the germline ends. The CDR3 bases are TGTGCCAGCAGTGCGCCCTACGAGCAGTACTTC. It codes for CASSAPYEQYF.

As regards this clone: The sample carries other DNA sequences with the same CDR3. The chain uses TRBV28 and TRBJ2-3; no reliable D call. Germline V CDR1 and CDR2: MDHEN, SYDVKM. V was trimmed by 2 bases and J by 6 bases, leaving 3 bases between them. This CDR3 has 11 amino acids. CDR3 sequence reads: CASSLTDTQYF. The CDR3 DNA follows: TGTGCCAGCAGTTTAACGGATACGCAGTATTTT. The entire variable domain, with the rest obtained from reference TRBV28 and TRBJ2-3, is as follows: DVKVTQSSRYLVKRTGEKVFLECVQDMDHENMFWYRQDPGLGLRLIYFSYDVKMKEKGDIPEGYSVSREKKERFSLILESASTNQTSMYLCASSLTDTQYFGPGTRLTVL.

The chain recombines TRBV7-2 with TRBJ1-1; D ambiguous. Trimming stripped 5 bases from V and 7 bases from J, with 11 bases between. Per germline, CDR1 SGHTA and CDR2 FQGNSA. The CDR3 covers 12 residues. CDR3 amino acids: CASSAGELEAFF. The CDR3 DNA follows: TGTGCCAGCAGCGCTGGGGAGCTTGAAGCTTTCTTT.

About this clone: In the same sample, other DNA sequences code for this CDR3. The chain uses TRBV29-1 and TRBJ2-5, with 9 bases that match TRBD2. The germline V gene encodes CDR1 SQVTM and CDR2 ANQGSEA. With 5 bases clipped from V and 5 bases from J, the junction kept 6 bases outside the gene matches. This CDR3 region has 13 residues. CDR3 bases: TGCAGCGTTCGAGCGGGGGGCGGGGAGACCCAGTACTTC. This sequence encodes CSVRAGGGETQYF.

V and J are TRBV25-1 and TRBJ2-1, with D tentatively TRBD1 or TRBD2 (6 bases each). Trimming pared 1 base from V and 0 bases from J, leaving 10 bases between. Germline CDR1 MGHDK, CDR2 SYGVNS. The CDR3 is made up of 16 amino acids. The CDR3 nucleotides are TGTGCCAGCAGTGAATCCAGGGGAGGCTCCTACAATGAGCAGTTCTTC. It is translated as CASSESRGGSYNEQFF.

This chain joins TRBV23-1 and TRBJ2-7, with TRBD1 identical over 9 bases. TRBV23-1 is labeled an ORF, and its function is uncertain. The CDR3 is 13 residues long. The J segment lost 4 bases and the V segment lost 11 bases, leaving 9 bases of the junction unmatched. CDR3 residues: CARLRDRAYEQYF. CDR3 DNA sequence: TGCGCCCGACTCCGGGACAGGGCTTACGAGCAGTACTTC.